This TCR beta chain appears in the sequencing data of a study of memory CD4+ T cells and cytomegalovirus serostatus. The sort gate was single viable CD3+CD4+CD8-CD45RO+ cells for memory CD4+ T cells. CDR1 is SQVTM and CDR2 is ANQGSEA in the germline V gene. This CDR3 region has 13 residues. This clone came up a few times. Assay used: immunoSEQ multiplex PCR; TCRdb lists only in-frame clones, some missing. This sample yields 30,000 to 45,000 clones, of which roughly 85% are seen a single time; roughly 5.7% belongs to the top ten. Source material: memory CD4+ T cells from blood. The source of this sequence is an adult in good health and CMV-seropositive. The V and J genes are TRBV29-1 and TRBJ2-1, with 11 nucleotides matching TRBD1. The CDR3 DNA reads as TGCAGTTCCGGGACAGGGGGCTACAATGAGCAGTTCTTC. This translates into CSSGTGGYNEQFF.